A single TCR beta chain is shown here with its context. The same CDR3 is also encoded by other DNA sequences in this sample. The ends were cut back, 0 bases at V and 1 base at J, with 7 bases in the middle. Germline-derived CDR1 and CDR2 are MNHEY and SVGAGI. This CDR3 region has 15 residues. The data were obtained in a study of blood T cell repertoires in COVID-19. Overall study context: The United States, Italy and Spain provided the acute and convalescent COVID-19 samples. From T cells, B-cell-depleted T cells, or PBMCs came the material, which was cDNA or gDNA.

Original handling: Amplification of reference gene primers was used by the study to estimate nucleated cell counts. Sequencing was performed with immunoSEQ multiplex PCR; in TCRdb, only in-frame clones are kept and a portion is missing. The V and J calls and clone size are taken from that table; D and trimming were inferred from the DNA. The sample includes about 240,000 clones, around 83% of them seen just once. This chain links TRBV6-5 with TRBJ1-5, with no clear D. The sequenced sample was peripheral blood. The receptor was derived from a young woman with acute or convalescent COVID-19. The DNA of the CDR3 is TGTGCCAGCAGTTACTCGAAACGGAGCAATCAGCCCCAGCATTTT. Residues: CASSYSKRSNQPQHF.